This T cell receptor (beta chain) was obtained from a study of T cells in Graves' hyperthyroidism and ophthalmopathy. Study at large: Peripheral blood specimens were obtained at initial diagnosis, prior to any treatment.

A note on this clonotype: Its antigen is currently unknown.

Ophthalmopathy cases met thresholds of Clinical Activity Score at least 3, NOSPECS grade at least 4 and duration under 3 months. Study-level results: A model of 13 V-J features distinguished ophthalmopathy from stable hyperthyroidism. In blood, most of the thyroid clonotypes expanded above 0.001 were also present.

Amplified regions were TCR beta CDR3 sequences from RNA transcripts. The HTBI primer set was used in a first-round RT-PCR of the TCR CDR3. TCRdb called the multiplex PCR reads again in MiXCR, with one record for every CDR3 protein. Among some 340,000 distinct CDR3 sequences listed, roughly 13% were seen once. The CDR3 is made up of 15 amino acids. The junction had 7 bases not matched to a gene; V was cut back by 5 bases and J by 3 bases. Germline lookup yields CDR1 MNHNS and CDR2 SASEGT. This sequence was found in a woman aged 40-49 years with Graves' ophthalmopathy. The chain carries TRBV6-1 and TRBJ2-3; 8 positions agree with TRBD1. Material: blood. CDR3 in DNA: TGTGCCAGCAGTCAGGACAGGGACGGGACAGATACGCAGTATTTT. Amino acid sequence: CASSQDRDGTDTQYF.